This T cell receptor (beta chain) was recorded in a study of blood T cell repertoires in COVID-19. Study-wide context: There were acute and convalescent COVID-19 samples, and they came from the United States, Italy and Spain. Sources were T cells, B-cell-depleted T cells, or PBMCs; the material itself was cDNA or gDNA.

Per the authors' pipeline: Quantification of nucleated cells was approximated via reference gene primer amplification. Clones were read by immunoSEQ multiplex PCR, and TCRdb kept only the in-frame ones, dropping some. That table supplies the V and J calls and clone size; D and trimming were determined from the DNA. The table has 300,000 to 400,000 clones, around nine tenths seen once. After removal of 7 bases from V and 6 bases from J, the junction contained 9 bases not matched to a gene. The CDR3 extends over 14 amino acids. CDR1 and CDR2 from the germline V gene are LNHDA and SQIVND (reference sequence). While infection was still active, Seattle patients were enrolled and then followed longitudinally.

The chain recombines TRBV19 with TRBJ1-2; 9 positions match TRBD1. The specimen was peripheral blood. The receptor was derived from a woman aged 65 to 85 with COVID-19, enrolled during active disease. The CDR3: CASTRTWDRDGYTF. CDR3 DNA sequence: TGTGCCAGTACCCGAACGTGGGACAGGGATGGCTACACCTTC. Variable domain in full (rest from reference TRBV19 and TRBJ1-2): DGGITQSPKYLFRKEGQNVTLSCEQNLNHDAMYWYRQDPGQGLRLIYYSQIVNDFQKGDIAEGYSVSREKKESFPLTVTSAQKNPTAFYLCASTRTWDRDGYTFGSGTRLTVV.